This TCR beta chain appears in the sequencing data of a study of blood T cell repertoires in COVID-19. Study-wide context: Material from acute and convalescent COVID-19 was sourced from the United States, Italy and Spain. PBMCs, B-cell-depleted T cells, or T cells provided the cDNA or gDNA that made up the material.

The authors' processing: Quantification of nucleated cells was approximated via reference gene primer amplification. Produced via immunoSEQ multiplex PCR; TCRdb's table is partial and in-frame only. That table gives V, J and clone size, and the DNA gave D and trimming. The profile shows roughly 250,000 clones, 65% to 90% of them singletons. This clone was picked up a small number of times. Germline V gene sequence: CDR1 MNHNS, CDR2 SASEGT. The CDR3 sequence is 17 residues long. V lost 6 bases and J lost 4; bases outside the gene matches: 16. Sequenced: peripheral blood. This sequence joins TRBV6-1 and TRBJ1-1, with 8 bases fitting TRBD1. This sequence was found in a woman aged 55-70 years with active or convalescent COVID-19. The CDR3 DNA reads TGTGCCAGCAGCGAACCCTCCACAGGGGGAGAGGGCACTGAAGCTTTCTTT. Translation gives CASSEPSTGGEGTEAFF.